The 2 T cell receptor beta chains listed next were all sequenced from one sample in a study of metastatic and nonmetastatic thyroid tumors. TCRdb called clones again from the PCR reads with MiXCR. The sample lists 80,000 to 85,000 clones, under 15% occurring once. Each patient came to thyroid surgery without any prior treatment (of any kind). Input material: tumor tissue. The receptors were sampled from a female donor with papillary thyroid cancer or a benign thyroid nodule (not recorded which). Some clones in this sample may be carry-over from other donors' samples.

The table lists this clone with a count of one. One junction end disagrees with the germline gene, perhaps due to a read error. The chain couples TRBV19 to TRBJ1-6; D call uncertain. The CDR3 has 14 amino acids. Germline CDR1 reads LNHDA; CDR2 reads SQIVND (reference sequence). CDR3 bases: TGTGCCAGTCAGGCGGGAGGTATGAGTTCACCCCTGGACTTT. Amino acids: CASQAGGMSSPLDF.

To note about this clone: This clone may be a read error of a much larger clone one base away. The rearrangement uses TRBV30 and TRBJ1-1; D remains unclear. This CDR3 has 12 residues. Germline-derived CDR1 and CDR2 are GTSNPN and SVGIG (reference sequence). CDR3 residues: CGCPDGLSRAFF. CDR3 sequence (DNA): TGTGGCTGCCCGGACGGCCTATCTAGAGCTTTCTTT.